This T cell receptor beta chain was captured in a study of monozygotic twins with inflammatory bowel disease. Overall study findings and caveats: For IBD patients, clonotypes shared with others were fewer than for healthy twins, especially with disease activity.

Researchers used 3500 ng of total RNA for each TCR library. The template switching step added UMIs that contained a 6-nucleotide sample barcode. TCRdb reworked the 5' RACE reads into one entry per CDR3 protein, no DNA. The sample has some 83,000 distinct CDR3 sequences. The CDR3 spans 14 residues. The germline CDR1 and CDR2 sequences are SGHTA and FQGNSA. A note on this clonotype: Its specificity is not known.

The sequenced sample consisted of blood. This clonotype originated in a human donor with ulcerative colitis or Crohn's disease, or a healthy co-twin of an affected twin (not recorded which). This sequence joins TRBV7-2 and TRBJ1-1; there is no DNA to check the TCRdb D call of TRBD1. CDR3: CASSAQDRGTEAFF.